These 10 T cell receptor beta chains were all obtained from the same sample, sequenced in a study of cytomegalovirus exposure and HLA in healthy donors. With 60 Vbeta and 13 Jbeta primers, the PCR was carried out. Assay: immunoSEQ multiplex PCR; the TCRdb copy retains only in-frame clones and omits some. Among some 150,000 clones, 80% were seen once, and the ten largest hold about 2.2%. The sequencing sample was made of PBMCs. The origin of the receptors is a man aged 25-45 years in good health and CMV-seronegative.

The gene calls are TRBV7-9 and TRBJ2-4, with 9 bases matching TRBD1. CDR3 size: 16 residues. Per the germline V gene, CDR1 is SEHNR and CDR2 is FQNEAQ (reference sequence). The V and J ends lost 5 bases and 3 bases, in that order; junction bases with no gene match: 8. This CDR3 is CASSGYRDRVKNIQYF. CDR3 bases: TGTGCCAGCAGCGGATACCGGGACAGGGTCAAAAACATTCAGTACTTC.

This clone was detected once. The chain has TRBV9 and TRBJ2-1; D unresolved. The V end was cut by 0 bases, the J end by 6 bases, with 7 bases between. The germline CDR1 and CDR2 sequences are SGDLS and YYNGEE. This CDR3 has 13 residues. The CDR3 region has the DNA TGTGCCAGCAGCGTAGACGTACTCAATGAGCAGTTCTTC. Translated, it gives CASSVDVLNEQFF.

The count of this clone is one. The J gene is TRBJ1-5, the V gene TRBV2; 8 nucleotides align to TRBD1. Germline V gives CDR1 SNHLY, CDR2 FYNNEI. V trimming: 6 bases; J trimming: 7 bases; junction bases outside the gene matches: 5. The CDR3 contains 13 residues. CDR3 sequence: CASSEQGEQPQHF. The CDR3 DNA is TGTGCCAGCAGCGAACAGGGGGAGCAGCCCCAGCATTTT.

V and J are TRBV15 and TRBJ1-1; weak D call: TRBD1 (5 bases). CDR3 length equals 16 residues. Per germline, CDR1 LNHNV and CDR2 YYDKDF (reference sequence). Trimming removed 1 base at V and 10 bases at J, with 22 bases between. The CDR3 sequence is CATSRVGSYGRVAAFF. The CDR3 bases are TGTGCCACCAGCAGAGTGGGTTCGTACGGCAGGGTGGCAGCTTTCTTT.

The chain couples TRBV6-5 to TRBJ1-5; D is unclear. The V end was cut by 6 bases, the J end by 7 bases, with 16 bases between. CDR1 MNHEY and CDR2 SVGAGI come from the germline V gene. The CDR3 contains 14 residues. CDR3 sequence (DNA): TGTGCCAGCAGACCTGCTGGGAGAGGGCAGCCCCAGCATTTT. It encodes CASRPAGRGQPQHF.

The chain is built from TRBV11-2 and TRBJ1-1; TRBD1 might be the D (6 bases). The V end lost 5 bases, the J end lost 1 base, and 8 bases lay between the germline ends. Germline CDR1 reads SGHAT; CDR2 reads FQNNGV. CDR3 size: 13 residues. The CDR3 DNA sequence: TGTGCCAGCAGCACGGACAGGAACACTGAAGCTTTCTTT. It encodes CASSTDRNTEAFF. The whole variable domain, remainder taken from reference TRBV11-2 and TRBJ1-1, is EAGVAQSPRYKIIEKRQSVAFWCNPISGHATLYWYQQILGQGPKLLIQFQNNGVVDDSQLPKDRFSAERLKGVDSTLKIQPAKLEDSAVYLCASSTDRNTEAFFGQGTRLTVV.

V usage is TRBV21-1 and J usage is TRBJ2-4; TRBD1 is taken as the D call from the table, unchecked against the DNA. TRBV21-1 is annotated as a pseudogene. The CDR3 has 15 amino acids. Here the CDR3 DNA reads TGTGCCAGAACCGCGGTCCCCAGGGCTAAAAACATTCAGTACTTC. This sequence encodes CARTAVPRAKNIQYF.

This clone was observed once. Additional DNA sequences in this sample encode the identical CDR3. The chain recombines TRBV7-9 with TRBJ1-2, with a tentative D call TRBD1 (5 bases). This CDR3 region has 12 residues. Germline V gene sequence: CDR1 SEHNR, CDR2 FQNEAQ (reference sequence). V was clipped by 3 bases and J by 8 bases, with 10 bases between them. The DNA for the CDR3 is TGTGCCAGCAGCTTTGGGGGAGGAGGCTACACCTTC. This sequence encodes CASSFGGGGYTF. The full variable domain, completed using reference TRBV7-9 and TRBJ1-2, is DTGVSQNPRHKITKRGQNVTFRCDPISEHNRLYWYRQTLGQGPEFLTYFQNEAQLEKSRLLSDRFSAERPKGSFSTLEIQRTEQGDSAMYLCASSFGGGGYTFGSGTRLTVV.

This chain links TRBV19 with TRBJ1-2; the D is unclear. The CDR3 consists of 13 residues. Germline CDR1 LNHDA, CDR2 SQIVND (reference sequence). Trimming removed 4 bases at V and 6 bases at J, with 12 bases between. The CDR3 sequence: CASSNRVGHGYTF. In DNA form, the CDR3 reads TGTGCCAGTAGTAACCGAGTTGGTCATGGCTACACCTTC.

The rearrangement links TRBV10-3 to TRBJ2-2; tentatively, D is TRBD1 (6 bases). This CDR3 spans 14 amino acids. V lost 3 bases and J lost 6, with 11 bases in between. Germline lookup yields CDR1 ENHRY and CDR2 SYGVKD. This CDR3 is CAISEAGDAGELFF. The CDR3 region has the DNA TGTGCCATCAGTGAAGCAGGGGATGCCGGGGAGCTGTTTTTT.